The 30 T cell receptor beta chains below were found in one sample sequenced in a study of blood T cell repertoires in COVID-19. Sequencing used immunoSEQ multiplex PCR; TCRdb keeps in-frame clones, though not all of them. The data show 75,000 to 95,000 clones, approximately 88% seen once. Sequenced sample: peripheral blood. These TCRs come from a woman aged 55 to 70 with COVID-19, enrolled during active disease.

This chain uses TRBV7-9 with TRBJ2-5, with D possibly matching TRBD1 (5 bases). The CDR3 loop spans 13 amino acids. Germline CDR1 is SEHNR and CDR2 is FQNEAQ (reference sequence). Trimming shortened V by 10 bases and J by 7 bases, and 19 bases separated the two germline ends. In DNA, the CDR3 is TGTGCCACTATTGGGGCACAGTCCCCGACCCAGTACTTC. Its protein is CATIGAQSPTQYF.

This clone has just a few counts. V and J are TRBV7-3 and TRBJ2-3; TRBD2 might be the D (7 bases). CDR1 and CDR2 from the germline V gene are SGHTA and FQGTGA. The V and J ends lost 5 bases and 2 bases respectively, with 20 bases between them. The CDR3 extends over 17 amino acids. The CDR3 DNA sequence: TGTGCCAGCAGCCTCTACGGTGGGGGGGGCCCCACAGATACGCAGTATTTT. Amino acid sequence: CASSLYGGGGPTDTQYF. Based on the CDR3 plus reference TRBV7-3 and TRBJ2-3, the full variable domain is GAGVSQTPSNKVTEKGKYVELRCDPISGHTALYWYRQSLGQGPEFLIYFQGTGAADDSGLPNDRFFAVRPEGSVSTLKIQRTERGDSAVYLCASSLYGGGGPTDTQYFGPGTRLTVL.

Written as DNA, the CDR3 is TGTGCCAGCAGTCCCGGACAGAACACCGGGGAGCTGTTTTTT. Amino acids: CASSPGQNTGELFF. This sequence joins TRBV28 and TRBJ2-2; possibly TRBD1 for D (5 bases). The germline gives CDR1 MDHEN, CDR2 SYDVKM. The CDR3 spans 14 residues. The V end lost 5 bases, the J end lost 1 base, and 8 bases lay between the germline ends. Full variable domain (remainder filled in from reference TRBV28 and TRBJ2-2): DVKVTQSSRYLVKRTGEKVFLECVQDMDHENMFWYRQDPGLGLRLIYFSYDVKMKEKGDIPEGYSVSREKKERFSLILESASTNQTSMYLCASSPGQNTGELFFGEGSRLTVL.

The chain links TRBV16 to TRBJ1-4; no clear D. CDR3 length equals 16 residues. V shed 4 bases and J shed 1 base, with 13 bases lying between them. Germline lookup yields CDR1 KGHSY and CDR2 FQNENV. CDR3 bases: TGTGCCAGCAGCCCGATTCGGTCGGGAACTAATGAAAAACTGTTTTTT. Its protein product is CASSPIRSGTNEKLFF.

The gene calls are TRBV6-5 and TRBJ1-2, with a weak D call TRBD1 (5 bases). The germline V gene has CDR1 MNHEY and CDR2 SVGAGI. V was cut by 0 bases and J by 4 bases, with 9 bases left in between. The CDR3 is made up of 14 amino acids. The CDR3 DNA sequence: TGTGCCAGCAGTTACTCGGAGGGACTCTATGGCTACACCTTC. It is translated as CASSYSEGLYGYTF.

The J gene is TRBJ1-5, the V gene TRBV6-2 or TRBV6-3; tentatively, D is TRBD1 (5 bases). Germline CDR1 reads MNHEY; CDR2 reads SVGEGT. Trimming left V 5 bases short and J 2 bases short, with 10 bases between. This CDR3 region has 14 residues. CDR3 in amino acids: CASSDRSRNQPQHF. CDR3 sequence (DNA): TGTGCCAGCAGTGACAGATCCCGCAATCAGCCCCAGCATTTT.

The chain combines TRBV6-5 with TRBJ2-5; 7 bases match TRBD2. CDR1 and CDR2 from the germline V gene are MNHEY and SVGAGI. The CDR3 is 14 amino acids. J was trimmed by 5 bases and V by 0 bases; bases with no gene match: 3. CDR3 in amino acids: CASSYSSGSETQYF. In DNA form, the CDR3 reads TGTGCCAGCAGTTACTCTAGCGGGTCGGAGACCCAGTACTTC.

This chain joins TRBV5-1 and TRBJ2-5; D is possibly TRBD2 (5 bases). V was cut by 7 bases and J by 5 bases, with 12 bases left in between. Germline V gene lookup returns CDR1 SGHRS and CDR2 YFSETQ. The CDR3 spans 12 residues. CDR3 DNA sequence: TGCGCCAGCGCCGACCCGGGGGAGACCCAGTACTTC. Translated: CASADPGETQYF.

The rearrangement uses TRBV5-1 and TRBJ2-7, with D tentatively TRBD1 (6 bases). Trimming pared 1 base from V and 0 bases from J, leaving 11 bases between. The CDR3 is 15 residues long. Germline assignment: CDR1 SGHRS and CDR2 YFSETQ. The CDR3 DNA follows: TGCGCCAGCAGCTTGTTACAGGGTCTCTCCTACGAGCAGTACTTC. Its protein is CASSLLQGLSYEQYF.

The chain links TRBV6-2 or TRBV6-3 to TRBJ1-1; no firm D call. Looked up from germline, CDR1 is MNHEY and CDR2 is SVGEGT. V was trimmed by 0 bases and J by 3 bases, leaving 5 bases between them. CDR3 length: 13 amino acids. This chain's CDR3 is CASSYSRDTEAFF. CDR3 coding DNA: TGTGCCAGCAGTTACTCCCGGGACACTGAAGCTTTCTTT.

The chain links TRBV10-1 to TRBJ1-5; D not resolved. Trimming cost V 9 bases and J 2 bases, with 11 bases left between them. This CDR3 spans 13 amino acids. Per the germline V gene, CDR1 is WNHNN and CDR2 is SYGVQD (reference sequence). The CDR3 is CARPYGRNQPQHF. The CDR3 DNA reads as TGCGCCAGACCTTATGGGCGCAATCAGCCCCAGCATTTT.

The chain carries TRBV2 and TRBJ1-6; D call uncertain. The germline CDR1 and CDR2 sequences are SNHLY and FYNNEI. The length of the CDR3 is 11 residues. V shed 6 bases and J shed 10 bases, with 7 bases lying between them. The CDR3 spells CASSPSSPLHF. The CDR3 DNA reads TGTGCCAGCAGCCCATCCTCACCCCTCCACTTT.

The J gene is TRBJ2-1, the V gene TRBV11-2; 9 bases fit TRBD2. V gave up 6 bases and J gave up 4 bases; unmatched junction bases: 7. Looked up from germline, CDR1 is SGHAT and CDR2 is FQNNGV. The CDR3 is 15 residues long. CDR3 residues: CASSSLAGDYNEQFF. CDR3 coding DNA: TGTGCCAGCAGTTCACTAGCGGGCGATTACAATGAGCAGTTCTTC.

This clone was seen a handful of times. The chain employs TRBV11-2 and TRBJ1-1; TRBD1 matches at 9 bases. V dropped 4 bases and J dropped 11; count of bases not matched to a gene: 14. The CDR3 extends over 15 amino acids. Germline loops: CDR1 SGHAT, CDR2 FQNNGV. The CDR3 loop reads CASSSLQGARGRAFF. The CDR3 DNA reads TGTGCCAGCAGCTCTTTACAGGGGGCGAGAGGGAGGGCTTTCTTT.

The J gene is TRBJ1-4, the V gene TRBV9; 7 nucleotides match TRBD1. Germline lookup yields CDR1 SGDLS and CDR2 YYNGEE. The CDR3 is 17 residues long. Germline trimming cut 2 bases from V and 0 bases from J; bases unmatched to any gene: 7. For the CDR3, the DNA is TGTGCCAGCAGCGTTGGACAGGCACTTGCAACTAATGAAAAACTGTTTTTT. It is translated as CASSVGQALATNEKLFF.

V usage is TRBV7-6 and J usage is TRBJ2-1, with D tentatively TRBD1 (6 bases). Between the trimmed V and J ends, which lost 1 base and 12 bases, there was a span of 13 bases. This CDR3 is built from 13 residues. Germline values: CDR1 SGHVS, CDR2 FNYEAQ. In nucleotides, the CDR3 is TGTGCCAGCAGCTTAGGAACAGGGTCTGGGCAGTTCTTC. Protein: CASSLGTGSGQFF.

This chain connects TRBV5-4 to TRBJ2-7; 7 nucleotides line up with TRBD1. CDR3 length: 16 amino acids. The germline CDR1 and CDR2 sequences are SGHNT and YYREEE (reference sequence). The J segment lost 1 base and the V segment lost 2 bases, leaving 9 bases of the junction unmatched. The CDR3 coding sequence is TGTGCCAGCAGCTTTTGGCTTGCAGGGGGATCCTACGAGCAGTACTTC. Residues: CASSFWLAGGSYEQYF.

The rearrangement links TRBV12-3 or TRBV12-4 to TRBJ1-4, with TRBD1 identical over 9 bases. The junction had 5 bases not matched to a gene; V was cut back by 7 bases and J by 8 bases. This CDR3 comprises 13 residues. The CDR3 sequence is CASTRGQGEKLFF. CDR3 DNA sequence: TGTGCCAGCACCCGTGGACAGGGGGAAAAACTGTTTTTT.

This clone was seen just once. The J gene is TRBJ2-6, the V gene TRBV4-3; D is perhaps TRBD1 (5 bases). The CDR3 is 18 residues long. Trimming cost V 1 base and J 0 bases, with 13 bases left between them. Germline lookup yields CDR1 LGHNA and CDR2 YSLEER. The CDR3 reads CASSQVFQGTSGANVLTF. CDR3 DNA sequence: TGCGCCAGCAGCCAAGTGTTTCAGGGAACCTCTGGGGCCAACGTCCTGACTTTC.

This chain joins TRBV7-9 and TRBJ1-1; D remains ambiguous. Trimming took 7 bases from V and 5 from J, leaving 14 bases between them. CDR3 length equals 13 residues. Germline V lookup: CDR1 SEHNR, CDR2 FQNEAQ (reference sequence). The chain's CDR3 is CASTLPRKTEAFF. The CDR3, as DNA: TGTGCCAGCACTCTACCCCGCAAGACTGAAGCTTTCTTT.

The CDR3 here is CSVSGNYGYTF. The DNA of the CDR3 is TGCAGTGTATCCGGGAACTATGGCTACACCTTC. The chain joins TRBV20-1 to TRBJ1-2; D is undetermined. Germline CDR1 reads DFQATT; CDR2 reads SNEGSKA (reference sequence). This CDR3 region has 11 residues. V was clipped by 7 bases and J by 2 bases, with 8 bases between them.

The rearrangement links TRBV5-4 to TRBJ2-1; TRBD2 matches 7 bases. This CDR3 comprises 15 residues. Germline values: CDR1 SGHNT, CDR2 YYREEE (reference sequence). The V gene end was trimmed by 2 bases and the J gene end by 1 base; junction bases not matched to a gene: 3. The CDR3 reads CASSLAGNSYNEQFF. The CDR3, as DNA: TGTGCCAGCAGCTTAGCGGGAAATTCCTACAATGAGCAGTTCTTC.

The chain has TRBV7-6 and TRBJ1-3, with 10 bases aligning to TRBD1. The CDR3 loop spans 17 amino acids. The V gene's germline CDR1 is SGHVS and CDR2 FNYEAQ. Losses at the gene ends were 5 bases for V and 6 bases for J; bases not matched to a gene: 13. The CDR3 spells CASSLLVGDRGTNTIYF. In nucleotides, the CDR3 is TGTGCCAGCAGCCTATTAGTGGGGGACAGGGGAACAAACACCATATATTTT.

This chain connects TRBV27 to TRBJ1-2; D gene ambiguous. Trimming removed 5 bases from V and 2 bases from J, with 15 bases in between. The CDR3 runs to 15 residues. The germline V gene encodes CDR1 MNHEY and CDR2 SMNVEV (reference sequence). The CDR3 DNA sequence: TGTGCCAGCAGTCCCCAAACACCGAAAAACTATGGCTACACCTTC. Amino acid sequence: CASSPQTPKNYGYTF.

The chain has TRBV21-1 and TRBJ1-1; the D call in the table, TRBD1, was not verified against the DNA. TRBV21-1 is an annotated pseudogene. CDR3 length: 15 amino acids. The CDR3: CASSKTTGANTEAFF. The CDR3 DNA reads TGTGCCAGCAGCAAAACCACAGGGGCGAACACTGAAGCTTTCTTT.

V and J are TRBV30 and TRBJ1-1; TRBD1 aligns across 11 bases. The CDR3 runs to 13 residues. Trimming took 2 bases from V and 6 from J; bases not matched to a gene: 2. The germline V gene has CDR1 GTSNPN and CDR2 SVGIG (reference sequence). CDR3 amino acids: CAWSSGQGAEAFF. The CDR3 nucleotides read TGTGCCTGGAGTTCGGGACAGGGGGCTGAAGCTTTCTTT. The variable domain in full, with the rest retrieved from reference TRBV30 and TRBJ1-1, is SQTIHQWPATLVQPVGSPLSLECTVEGTSNPNLYWYRQAAGRGLQLLFYSVGIGQISSEVPQNLSASRPQDRQFILSSKKLLLSDSGFYLCAWSSGQGAEAFFGQGTRLTVV.

This clone appeared a single time. V usage is TRBV6-5 and J usage is TRBJ1-1; D unresolved. With 2 bases removed from V and 7 bases from J, the gap between germline ends came to 5 bases. The CDR3 length is 11 residues. CDR1 MNHEY and CDR2 SVGAGI come from the germline V gene. DNA for the CDR3: TGTGCCAGCAGTTACCAATTTGAAGCTTTCTTT. It translates to CASSYQFEAFF.

This sequence joins TRBV6-6 and TRBJ1-6; weak D call: TRBD1 (5 bases). V lost 0 bases, J lost 7 bases, and 10 bases lay in between. From germline, CDR1 is MNHNY and CDR2 SVGAGI (reference sequence). This CDR3 comprises 15 residues. The CDR3 loop is CASSYSGGRNSPLHF. The CDR3 DNA sequence: TGTGCCAGCAGTTACTCTGGGGGGAGAAATTCACCCCTCCACTTT.

The chain carries TRBV13 and TRBJ2-1; 8 positions agree with TRBD2. J gave up 7 bases and V 5 bases, and 10 bases lay outside the gene matches. This CDR3 comprises 15 residues. Germline lookup yields CDR1 PRHDT and CDR2 FYEKMQ (reference sequence). The CDR3, as DNA: TGTGCCAGCAGCCCCGCGACTAGCGATTGGAATGAGCAGTTCTTC. It translates to CASSPATSDWNEQFF.

This clone was counted once. The chain links TRBV11-2 to TRBJ2-7; 10 bases are a match to TRBD2. Unmatched junction bases numbered 5, after V lost 1 base and J lost 5 bases. The CDR3 is made up of 15 amino acids. Per germline, CDR1 SGHAT and CDR2 FQNNGV. The CDR3: CASSLALAGVHEQYF. The CDR3 nucleotides read TGTGCCAGCAGCTTAGCTCTAGCGGGGGTCCACGAGCAGTACTTC.